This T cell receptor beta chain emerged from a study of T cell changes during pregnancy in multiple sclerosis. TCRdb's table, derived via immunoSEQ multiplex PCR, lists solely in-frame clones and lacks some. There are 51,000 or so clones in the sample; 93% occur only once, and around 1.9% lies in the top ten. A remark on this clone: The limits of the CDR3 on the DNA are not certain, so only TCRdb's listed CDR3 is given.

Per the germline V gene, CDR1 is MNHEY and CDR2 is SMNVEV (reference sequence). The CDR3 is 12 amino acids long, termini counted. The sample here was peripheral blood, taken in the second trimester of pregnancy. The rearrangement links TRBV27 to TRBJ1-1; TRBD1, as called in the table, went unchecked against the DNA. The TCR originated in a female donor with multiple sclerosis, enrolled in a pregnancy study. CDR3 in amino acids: CASSWGQGALLF.